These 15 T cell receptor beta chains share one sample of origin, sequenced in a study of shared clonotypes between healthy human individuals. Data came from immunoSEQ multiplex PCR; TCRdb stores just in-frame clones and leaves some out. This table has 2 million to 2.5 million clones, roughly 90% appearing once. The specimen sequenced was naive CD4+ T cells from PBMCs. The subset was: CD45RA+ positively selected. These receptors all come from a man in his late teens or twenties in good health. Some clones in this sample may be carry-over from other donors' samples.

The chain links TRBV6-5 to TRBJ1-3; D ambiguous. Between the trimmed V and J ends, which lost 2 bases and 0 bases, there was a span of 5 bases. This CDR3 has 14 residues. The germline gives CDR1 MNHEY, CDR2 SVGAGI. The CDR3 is CASSYKSSGNTIYF. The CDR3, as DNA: TGTGCCAGCAGTTACAAGAGCTCTGGAAACACCATATATTTT.

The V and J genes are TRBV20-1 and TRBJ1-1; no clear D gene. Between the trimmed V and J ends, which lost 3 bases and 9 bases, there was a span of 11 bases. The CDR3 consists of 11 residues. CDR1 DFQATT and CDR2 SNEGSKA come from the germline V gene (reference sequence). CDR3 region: CSASADPKAFF. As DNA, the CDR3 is TGCAGTGCTAGTGCCGACCCGAAAGCTTTCTTT.

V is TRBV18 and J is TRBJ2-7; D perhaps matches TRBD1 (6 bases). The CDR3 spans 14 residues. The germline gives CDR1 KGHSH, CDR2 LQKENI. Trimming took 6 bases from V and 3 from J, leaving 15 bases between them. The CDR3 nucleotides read TGTGCCAGCTCGCTTACGTTGGACAGCTACGAGCAGTACTTC. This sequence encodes CASSLTLDSYEQYF. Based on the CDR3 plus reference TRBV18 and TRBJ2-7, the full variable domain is NAGVMQNPRHLVRRRGQEARLRCSPMKGHSHVYWYRQLPEEGLKFMVYLQKENIIDESGMPKERFSAEFPKEGPSILRIQQVVRGDSAAYFCASSLTLDSYEQYFGPGTRLTVT.

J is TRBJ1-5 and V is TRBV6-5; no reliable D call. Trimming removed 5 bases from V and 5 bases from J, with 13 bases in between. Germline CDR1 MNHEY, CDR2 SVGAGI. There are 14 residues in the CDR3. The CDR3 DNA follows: TGTGCCAGCAGTCCGGAGAGGCCCCATCAGCCCCAGCATTTT. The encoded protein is CASSPERPHQPQHF.

The CDR3 spells CASSLYRTIYGYTF. CDR3 DNA sequence: TGTGCCAGCAGCCTTTACAGAACCATCTATGGCTACACCTTC. V gene TRBV6-1 combines with J gene TRBJ1-2, with D hard to call. V was pared by 6 bases and J by 4 bases, with 15 bases between. Per germline, CDR1 MNHNS and CDR2 SASEGT. The CDR3 contains 14 residues.

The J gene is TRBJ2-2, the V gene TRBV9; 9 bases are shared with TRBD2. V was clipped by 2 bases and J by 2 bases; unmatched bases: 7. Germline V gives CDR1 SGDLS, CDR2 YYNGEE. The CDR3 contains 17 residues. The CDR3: CASSVPSGKANTGELFF. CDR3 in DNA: TGTGCCAGCAGCGTTCCTAGCGGGAAGGCTAACACCGGGGAGCTGTTTTTT.

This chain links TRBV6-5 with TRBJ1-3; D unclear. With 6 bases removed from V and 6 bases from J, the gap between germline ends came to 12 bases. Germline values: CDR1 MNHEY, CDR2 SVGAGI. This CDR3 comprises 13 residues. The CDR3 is CASSLRRANTIYF. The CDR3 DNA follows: TGTGCCAGCAGCCTAAGGCGTGCAAACACCATATATTTT.

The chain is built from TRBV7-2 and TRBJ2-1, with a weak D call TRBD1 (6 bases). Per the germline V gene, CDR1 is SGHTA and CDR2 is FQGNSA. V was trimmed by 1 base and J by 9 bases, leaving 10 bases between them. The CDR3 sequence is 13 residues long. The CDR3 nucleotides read TGTGCCAGCAGCTTAGACAGGGAAGGTGAGCAGTTCTTC. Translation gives CASSLDREGEQFF.

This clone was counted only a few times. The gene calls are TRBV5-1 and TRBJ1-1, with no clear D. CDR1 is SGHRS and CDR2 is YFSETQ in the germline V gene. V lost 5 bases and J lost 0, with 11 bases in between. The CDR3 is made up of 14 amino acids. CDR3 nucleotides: TGCGCCAGCAGTGTTGGACCCATGAACACTGAAGCTTTCTTT. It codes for CASSVGPMNTEAFF.

This CDR3 is CASSLVQGLETQYF. The CDR3 DNA reads TGTGCCAGCAGCTTGGTCCAGGGTCTAGAGACCCAGTACTTC. J is TRBJ2-5 and V is TRBV5-6, with D possibly being TRBD1 (5 bases). V was pared by 0 bases and J by 4 bases, with 10 bases between. The CDR3 extends over 14 amino acids. Germline CDR1 is SGHDT and CDR2 is YYEEEE.

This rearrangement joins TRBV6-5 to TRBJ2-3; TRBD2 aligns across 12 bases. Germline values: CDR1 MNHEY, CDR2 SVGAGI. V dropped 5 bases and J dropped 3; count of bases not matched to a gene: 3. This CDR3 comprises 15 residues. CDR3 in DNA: TGTGCCAGCAGTCGACTAGCGGGAGTAACAGATACGCAGTATTTT. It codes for CASSRLAGVTDTQYF.

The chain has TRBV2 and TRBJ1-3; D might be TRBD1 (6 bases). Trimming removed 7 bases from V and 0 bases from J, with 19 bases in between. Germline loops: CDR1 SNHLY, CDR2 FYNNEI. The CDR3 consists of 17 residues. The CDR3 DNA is TGTGCCAGCAACCCGGGGGGGGCTCAGTACTCTGGAAACACCATATATTTT. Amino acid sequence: CASNPGGAQYSGNTIYF.

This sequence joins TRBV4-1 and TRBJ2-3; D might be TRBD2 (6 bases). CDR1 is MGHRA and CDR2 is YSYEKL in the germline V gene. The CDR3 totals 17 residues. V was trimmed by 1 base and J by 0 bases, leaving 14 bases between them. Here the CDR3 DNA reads TGCGCCAGCAGCCAAGGAGCGACTAGTTATAGCACAGATACGCAGTATTTT. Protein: CASSQGATSYSTDTQYF.

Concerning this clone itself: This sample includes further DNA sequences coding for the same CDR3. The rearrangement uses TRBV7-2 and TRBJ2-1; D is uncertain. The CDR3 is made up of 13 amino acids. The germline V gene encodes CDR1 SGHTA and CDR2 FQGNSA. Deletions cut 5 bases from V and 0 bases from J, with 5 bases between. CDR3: CASSASSYNEQFF. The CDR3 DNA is TGTGCCAGCAGCGCCAGCTCCTACAATGAGCAGTTCTTC.

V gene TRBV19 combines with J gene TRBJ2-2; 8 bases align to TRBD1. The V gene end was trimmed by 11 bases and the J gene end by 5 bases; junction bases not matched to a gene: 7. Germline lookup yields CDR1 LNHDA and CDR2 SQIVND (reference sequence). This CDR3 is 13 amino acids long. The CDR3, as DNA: TGTGCCGGGAGAACAGGGGGGACCGGGGAGCTGTTTTTT. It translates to CAGRTGGTGELFF.